This T cell receptor beta chain was captured by sequencing in a study of blood T cell repertoires in COVID-19. Study as a whole: In each case, the material was cDNA or gDNA derived from T cells, B-cell-depleted T cells, or PBMCs.

The germline V gene has CDR1 SGHRS and CDR2 YFSETQ. The CDR3 totals 15 residues. Trimming removed 1 base at V and 4 bases at J, with 12 bases between. Per the original methods: Estimation of nucleated cell counts relied on the amplification of reference gene primers. Produced via immunoSEQ multiplex PCR; TCRdb's table is partial and in-frame only. The D gene and trimming were derived from the DNA, and the V and J assignments and clone size from that table. Among under 400,000 clones listed, around nine tenths were seen once. The sequenced sample consisted of PBMCs or T cells enriched from blood (not recorded which). The sequence derives from a woman in her 30s who had been exposed to COVID-19. This sequence joins TRBV5-1 and TRBJ2-1; D is perhaps TRBD1 (6 bases). The CDR3 coding sequence is TGCGCCAGCAGCTTGCGTCAGGGGTCATACAATGAGCAGTTCTTC. It codes for CASSLRQGSYNEQFF.